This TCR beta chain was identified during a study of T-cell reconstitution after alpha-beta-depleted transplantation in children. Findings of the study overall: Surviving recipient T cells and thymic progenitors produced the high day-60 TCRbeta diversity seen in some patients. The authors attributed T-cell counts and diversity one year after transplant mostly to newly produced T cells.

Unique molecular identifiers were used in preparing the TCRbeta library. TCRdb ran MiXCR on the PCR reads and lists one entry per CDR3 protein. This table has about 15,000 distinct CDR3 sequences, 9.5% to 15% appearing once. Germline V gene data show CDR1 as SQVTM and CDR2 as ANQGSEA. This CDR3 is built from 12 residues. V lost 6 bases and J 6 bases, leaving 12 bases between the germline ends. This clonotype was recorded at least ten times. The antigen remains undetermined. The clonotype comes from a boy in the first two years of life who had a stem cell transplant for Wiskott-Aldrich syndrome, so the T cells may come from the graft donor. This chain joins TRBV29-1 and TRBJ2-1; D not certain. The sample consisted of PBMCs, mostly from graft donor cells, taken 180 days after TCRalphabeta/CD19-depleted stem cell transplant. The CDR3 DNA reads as TGCAGCGTCGGTACAGATTCCAATGAGCAGTTCTTC. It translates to CSVGTDSNEQFF.